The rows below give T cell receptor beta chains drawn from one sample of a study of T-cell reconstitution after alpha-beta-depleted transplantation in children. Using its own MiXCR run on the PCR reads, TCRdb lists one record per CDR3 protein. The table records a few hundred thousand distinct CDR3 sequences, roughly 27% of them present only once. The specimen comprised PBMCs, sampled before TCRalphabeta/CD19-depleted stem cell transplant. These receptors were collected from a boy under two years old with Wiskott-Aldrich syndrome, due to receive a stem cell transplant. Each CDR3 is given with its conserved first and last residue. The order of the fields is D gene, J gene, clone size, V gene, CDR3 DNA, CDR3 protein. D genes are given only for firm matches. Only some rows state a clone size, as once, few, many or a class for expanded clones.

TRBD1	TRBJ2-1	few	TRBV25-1	TGTGCCAGCAGGCAATATGAAGGGGGCATGTTCTTC	CASRQYEGGMFF
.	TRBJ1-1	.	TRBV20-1	TGCAGTGCTAGAGATCCGCGGGGGCAGGGTGAAGCTTTCTTT	CSARDPRGQGEAFF
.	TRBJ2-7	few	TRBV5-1	TGCGCCAGCCGGCTCAGCGGGTACGAGCAGTACTTC	CASRLSGYEQYF
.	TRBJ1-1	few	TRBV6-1	TGTGCCAGCAGTGAAAACAGAATATCTGAAGCTTTCTTT	CASSENRISEAFF
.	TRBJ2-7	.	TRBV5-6	TGTGCCAGCAGTGGGGCAGGGCCAAGCTCCTACGAGCAGTACTTC	CASSGAGPSSYEQYF
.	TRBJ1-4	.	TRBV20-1	TGCAGTGCCCTACATGAAAAACTGTTTTTT	CSALHEKLFF
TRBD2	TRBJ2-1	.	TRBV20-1	TGCATTGCTAAGGACCCTCGGACTAGCGGCTACAATGAGCAGTTCTTC	CIAKDPRTSGYNEQFF
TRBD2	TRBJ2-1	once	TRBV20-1	TGCAGTGCTACCCCGACTAGCGGGAGGGGTTACAATGAGCAGTTCTTC	CSATPTSGRGYNEQFF
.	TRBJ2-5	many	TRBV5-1	TGTGCCAGCAGTTTGAGGGCGGGCCAAGAGACCCAGTACTTC	CASSLRAGQETQYF
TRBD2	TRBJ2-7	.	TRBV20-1	TGCAGTGCTAGAGATCCCCTAGCGGGAGGCTCCTACGAGCAGTACTTC	CSARDPLAGGSYEQYF
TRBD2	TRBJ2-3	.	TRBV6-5	TGTGCCAGCAGATTATGGACTAGCGCAAGCACAGATACGCAGTATTTT	CASRLWTSASTDTQYF
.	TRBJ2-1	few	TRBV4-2	TGTGCCAGCAGCCAAGATCTGGGTCAGGGGGGTAACAATGAGCAGTTCTTC	CASSQDLGQGGNNEQFF
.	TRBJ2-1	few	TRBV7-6	TGTGCCAGCAGTTTGCAGGGGGGTGAGCAGTTCTTC	CASSLQGGEQFF
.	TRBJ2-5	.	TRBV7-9	TGTGCCAGCAGCTTCTTGGGACCGAAAGAGACCCAGTACTTC	CASSFLGPKETQYF
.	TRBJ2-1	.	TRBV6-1	TGTGCCAGCAGCGTAGTACTAGAAATAACCTACAATGAGCAGTTCTTC	CASSVVLEITYNEQFF
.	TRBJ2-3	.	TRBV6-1	TGTGCCAGCAGTGGGCTAAACCTTGGATGGGCAGATACGCAGTATTTT	CASSGLNLGWADTQYF
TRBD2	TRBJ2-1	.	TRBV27	TGTGCCAGCAGTTTATCGCGGAGACTAGCGACTGTAAGCTCCTACAATGAGCAGTTCTTC	CASSLSRRLATVSSYNEQFF
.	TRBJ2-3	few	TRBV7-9	TGTGCCAGCAGCCCTGAGGCCTCCCGTGATACGCAGTATTTT	CASSPEASRDTQYF
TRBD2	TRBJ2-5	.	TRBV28	TGTGCCAGCAGTTTGGTACGACTAGCGGGAGATGAGACCCAGTACTTC	CASSLVRLAGDETQYF
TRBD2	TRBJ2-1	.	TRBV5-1	TGCGCCAGCAGCTTGGCCTCTAGCGGGAGAGGGAATGAGCAGTTCTTC	CASSLASSGRGNEQFF
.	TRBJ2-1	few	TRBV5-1	TGCGCCAGCAGCTTGGCTGCGGGAAAGTACAATGAGCAGTTCTTC	CASSLAAGKYNEQFF
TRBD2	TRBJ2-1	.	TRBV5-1	TGCGCCAGCAGCCCATCGACTAGCGGCAAGTACAATGAGCAGTTCTTC	CASSPSTSGKYNEQFF
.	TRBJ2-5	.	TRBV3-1	TGTGCCAGCAGCCCCCGGGACGGACAAGGGCAGACCCAGTACTTC	CASSPRDGQGQTQYF
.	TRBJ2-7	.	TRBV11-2	TGTGCCAGCGAGGGATTCTCCTACGAGCAGTACTTC	CASEGFSYEQYF
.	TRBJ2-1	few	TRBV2	TGTGCCAGCAGTGAAAGGGTCTTTCTATCGTACAATGAGCAGTTCTTC	CASSERVFLSYNEQFF
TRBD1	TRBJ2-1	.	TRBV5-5	TGTGCCAGCAGCTTGGAGGACAGGGGGAACAATGAGCAGTTCTTC	CASSLEDRGNNEQFF
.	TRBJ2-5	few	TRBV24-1	TGTGCCACCAGTACGATGAAGGGAGAGACCCAGTACTTC	CATSTMKGETQYF
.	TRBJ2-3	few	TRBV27	TGTGCCAGCAGTTTCGTGGGAGGCCGCACAGATACGCAGTATTTT	CASSFVGGRTDTQYF
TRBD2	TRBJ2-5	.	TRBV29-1	TGCAGCGTTGCACTAGCGGACCACTGGTACCAAGAGACCCAGTACTTC	CSVALADHWYQETQYF
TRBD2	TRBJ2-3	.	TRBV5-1	TGCGCCAGCAGCTTTGGGACTTGGGCGGGAGGGAACACAGATACGCAGTATTTT	CASSFGTWAGGNTDTQYF
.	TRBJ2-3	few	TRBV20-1	TGCAGTGCTAGAGTATGGGACAGCACAGATACGCAGTATTTT	CSARVWDSTDTQYF